The next 24 T cell receptor beta chains were all read from a single sample in a study of PD-1 blockade in classical Hodgkin lymphoma. Here immunoSEQ multiplex PCR was the method, and the copy in TCRdb shows in-frame clones only, minus some. The table records 50,000 to 65,000 clones, 88% of them present only once. There was relapse after autologous stem cell transplantation in every patient, and there was variation in brentuximab vedotin exposure. The sample in question was peripheral blood mononuclear cells (PBMCs), obtained before the second cycle of nivolumab. The receptor set was obtained from a human donor with classical Hodgkin lymphoma.

This rearrangement joins TRBV11-2 to TRBJ1-5; D possibly corresponds to TRBD1 (5 bases). Germline CDR1 is SGHAT and CDR2 is FQNNGV. V lost 5 bases, J lost 4 bases, and 9 bases lay in between. The CDR3 consists of 13 residues. CDR3 sequence: CASSIDRNQPQHF. In DNA form, the CDR3 reads TGTGCCAGCAGCATCGACAGAAATCAGCCCCAGCATTTT.

This clone was recorded once. This chain uses TRBV6-5 with TRBJ1-1; a possible D gene is TRBD1 (6 bases). Germline-derived CDR1 and CDR2 are MNHEY and SVGAGI. This CDR3 comprises 15 residues. The ends were cut back, 6 bases at V and 1 base at J, with 15 bases in the middle. CDR3 protein: CASSPTGHGNTEAFF. The CDR3 DNA reads as TGTGCCAGCAGCCCGACGGGACACGGGAACACTGAAGCTTTCTTT.

The chain couples TRBV6-1 to TRBJ2-1, with D perhaps assigned TRBD1 or TRBD2 (5 bases each). Trimming left V 2 bases short and J 0 bases short, with 8 bases between. CDR3 length: 15 residues. The germline CDR1 and CDR2 sequences are MNHNS and SASEGT. The CDR3 DNA sequence: TGTGCCAGCAGTGAAACGGGACCCTCCTACAATGAGCAGTTCTTC. Translation gives CASSETGPSYNEQFF.

The chain combines TRBV5-1 with TRBJ2-1; no firm D call. From germline, CDR1 is SGHRS and CDR2 YFSETQ. With 3 bases removed from V and 1 base from J, the gap between germline ends came to 8 bases. The CDR3 extends over 14 amino acids. In DNA form, the CDR3 reads TGCGCCAGCAGCTCCGTCGGGTCCTACAATGAGCAGTTCTTC. Translation: CASSSVGSYNEQFF.

The chain uses TRBV30 and TRBJ2-2, with D possibly called TRBD1 or TRBD2 (6 bases each). V was clipped by 0 bases and J by 2 bases, with 22 bases between them. CDR3 length equals 19 residues. Germline CDR1 GTSNPN, CDR2 SVGIG (reference sequence). DNA of the CDR3: TGTGCCTGGAGTGTACGGGGGCCCCATACTTTTATTAACACCGGGGAGCTGTTTTTT. It codes for CAWSVRGPHTFINTGELFF.

The V call is TRBV7-8, the J call TRBJ1-6; D unresolved. The CDR3 is 15 amino acids. V dropped 5 bases and J dropped 7 bases, with 15 bases sitting between them. Looked up from germline, CDR1 is SGHVS and CDR2 is FQNEAQ. The CDR3 nucleotides are TGTGCCAGCAGCCTAGTGGGTCAGGAAAATTCACCCCTCCACTTT. This codes for CASSLVGQENSPLHF.

In regard to this clone: Distinct nucleotide sequences in the sample also encode this CDR3. This rearrangement joins TRBV5-1 to TRBJ1-2, with a tentative D call TRBD1 (5 bases). CDR3 length: 13 residues. Germline V gene lookup returns CDR1 SGHRS and CDR2 YFSETQ. V gave up 0 bases and J gave up 4 bases, with 7 bases separating them. CDR3 region: CASSLDGTYGYTF. DNA of the CDR3: TGCGCCAGCAGCTTGGACGGGACCTATGGCTACACCTTC.

This sequence joins TRBV5-1 and TRBJ1-4; D is possibly TRBD1 (5 bases). The V gene lost 4 bases and the J gene lost 4 bases, with 11 bases spanning the gap. The CDR3 is made up of 14 amino acids. Germline V gives CDR1 SGHRS, CDR2 YFSETQ. The CDR3 region is CASSGGAYNEKLFF. CDR3 sequence (DNA): TGCGCCAGCAGCGGAGGGGCGTATAATGAAAAACTGTTTTTT.

The chain employs TRBV28 and TRBJ2-3; 9 bases are a match to TRBD1. CDR1 MDHEN and CDR2 SYDVKM come from the germline V gene. The junction had 7 bases not matched to a gene; V was cut back by 6 bases and J by 3 bases. The CDR3 is 15 residues long. The CDR3 loop reads CASSDSGTGTDTQYF. In DNA form, the CDR3 reads TGTGCCAGCAGCGACTCCGGGACAGGGACAGATACGCAGTATTTT.

The rearrangement links TRBV7-8 to TRBJ1-1; 7 bases fit TRBD1. Losses at the gene ends were 1 base for V and 1 base for J; bases not matched to a gene: 6. The germline V gene has CDR1 SGHVS and CDR2 FQNEAQ. This CDR3 is 16 amino acids long. The CDR3, as DNA: TGTGCCAGCAGCTTAGACAGGGGTATTAGGAACACTGAAGCTTTCTTT. Translated, it gives CASSLDRGIRNTEAFF.

There are a few counts of this clone. The chain carries TRBV7-9 and TRBJ2-7; TRBD1 aligns across 7 bases. Per germline, CDR1 SEHNR and CDR2 FQNEAQ (reference sequence). CDR3 length: 15 amino acids. J lost 2 bases, V lost 1 base, and 5 bases had no gene match. CDR3 sequence (DNA): TGTGCCAGCAGCTTAGAAGGGGGCAGGACCTACGAGCAGTACTTC. Translated, it gives CASSLEGGRTYEQYF.

The chain recombines TRBV28 with TRBJ1-6, with 10 positions matching TRBD1. Germline V lookup: CDR1 MDHEN, CDR2 SYDVKM. Losses at the gene ends were 6 bases for V and 9 bases for J; bases not matched to a gene: 8. The CDR3 extends over 15 amino acids. The DNA for the CDR3 is TGTGCCAGCAGAGTAGGGACAGGGGTTTCTTCACCCCTCCACTTT. Its protein is CASRVGTGVSSPLHF. Using reference TRBV28 and TRBJ1-6 for the parts outside the CDR3, the full variable domain is DVKVTQSSRYLVKRTGEKVFLECVQDMDHENMFWYRQDPGLGLRLIYFSYDVKMKEKGDIPEGYSVSREKKERFSLILESASTNQTSMYLCASRVGTGVSSPLHFGNGTRLTVT.

The gene calls are TRBV7-2 and TRBJ1-1; D is undetermined. Between the trimmed V and J ends, which lost 6 bases and 3 bases, there was a span of 14 bases. Germline-derived CDR1 and CDR2 are SGHTA and FQGNSA. This CDR3 spans 14 amino acids. The CDR3 nucleotides are TGTGCCAGCAGACTAAGGGCCGGGGACACTGAAGCTTTCTTT. Residues: CASRLRAGDTEAFF.

As to this clone: The junction does not match germline at one end; this may be a read error. The chain links TRBV5-1 to TRBJ2-2; the D call may be TRBD1 or TRBD2 (5 bases each). The CDR3 extends over 17 amino acids. Germline V gene data show CDR1 as SGHRS and CDR2 as YFSETQ. CDR3 DNA sequence: TGCGCCAGCAGCCCAAGACAGCAGCGAAAGGACACCGGGGAGCCGTTTTTT. Protein product: CASSPRQQRKDTGEPFF.

The V gene is TRBV5-1, the J gene TRBJ2-2, with TRBD1 as a possible D gene (6 bases). Deletions cut 5 bases from V and 1 base from J, with 9 bases between. The CDR3 covers 14 residues. Germline CDR1 and CDR2: SGHRS and YFSETQ. CDR3 residues: CASSSDRNTGELFF. The CDR3 bases are TGCGCCAGCAGTTCGGACAGGAACACCGGGGAGCTGTTTTTT.

This clone was detected only a few times. The V gene is TRBV5-1, the J gene TRBJ2-5; D is uncertain. The CDR3 extends over 13 amino acids. V was clipped by 1 base and J by 4 bases, with 8 bases between them. CDR1 and CDR2 (germline): SGHRS, YFSETQ. In DNA form, the CDR3 reads TGCGCCAGCAGCTTGACTGGGCCAGAGACCCAGTACTTC. Translation: CASSLTGPETQYF.

The J gene is TRBJ2-7, the V gene TRBV27; D possibly uses TRBD1 or TRBD2 (5 bases each). Germline assignment: CDR1 MNHEY and CDR2 SMNVEV (reference sequence). V was pared by 6 bases and J by 7 bases, with 25 bases between. The CDR3 totals 16 residues. This chain's CDR3 is CASSRSGTFGASEQYF. In nucleotides, the CDR3 is TGTGCCAGCAGCCGGTCTGGGACGTTTGGAGCGAGTGAGCAGTACTTC.

The chain links TRBV27 to TRBJ1-2, with 7 bases fitting TRBD1. Germline CDR1 MNHEY, CDR2 SMNVEV (reference sequence). V shed 5 bases and J 1 base; nucleotides not matched to a gene: 4. This CDR3 has 14 residues. The CDR3 DNA follows: TGTGCCAGCAGTCGTGCAGGGGGTAACTATGGCTACACCTTC. It codes for CASSRAGGNYGYTF.

This rearrangement joins TRBV5-1 to TRBJ2-1, with 7 bases that match TRBD1. The V segment lost 2 bases and the J segment 3 bases; nucleotides outside the gene matches: 5. Per the germline V gene, CDR1 is SGHRS and CDR2 is YFSETQ. The CDR3 loop spans 15 amino acids. CDR3 residues: CASSLSGQSYNEQFF. CDR3 coding DNA: TGCGCCAGCAGCTTATCGGGACAGAGCTACAATGAGCAGTTCTTC.

The sample holds one count of this clone. The V gene is TRBV10-3, the J gene TRBJ2-1; TRBD2 matches 11 bases. CDR3 length equals 14 residues. J was trimmed by 8 bases and V by 3 bases; bases with no gene match: 3. The germline V gene has CDR1 ENHRY and CDR2 SYGVKD. CDR3 in amino acids: CAISDGLAGYEQFF. The DNA of the CDR3 is TGTGCCATCAGTGACGGACTAGCGGGTTATGAGCAGTTCTTC.

This chain uses TRBV27 with TRBJ1-1; 8 bases match TRBD1. J gave up 4 bases and V 0 bases, and 10 bases lay outside the gene matches. From germline, CDR1 is MNHEY and CDR2 SMNVEV (reference sequence). This CDR3 has 17 amino acids. The CDR3 bases are TGTGCCAGCAGTTTATCGATGACAGGGGAATGGGGCACTGAAGCTTTCTTT. Translated: CASSLSMTGEWGTEAFF.

This chain joins TRBV5-1 and TRBJ2-7; D is unclear. CDR3 length equals 14 residues. V lost 0 bases to trimming and J lost 3 bases, with 10 bases between them. Germline assignment: CDR1 SGHRS and CDR2 YFSETQ. CDR3 in DNA: TGCGCCAGCAGCTTGGAGAAGGAATACTACGAGCAGTACTTC. This codes for CASSLEKEYYEQYF.

The rearrangement joins TRBV6-1 to TRBJ1-6; D is perhaps TRBD1 (5 bases). This CDR3 spans 17 amino acids. CDR1 and CDR2 (germline): MNHNS, SASEGT. V was pared by 4 bases and J by 1 base, with 14 bases between. The CDR3, as DNA: TGTGCCAGCAGTGGTAGCTCCGGGGGGTCCTATAATTCACCCCTCCACTTT. Translated, it gives CASSGSSGGSYNSPLHF.

The chain is built from TRBV6-5 and TRBJ1-6, with unresolved D. Trimming took 6 bases from V and 5 from J, leaving 11 bases between them. This CDR3 is 14 amino acids long. The germline V gene encodes CDR1 MNHEY and CDR2 SVGAGI. This CDR3 is CASRRTANNSPLHF. CDR3 in DNA: TGTGCCAGCAGGAGGACCGCCAATAATTCACCCCTCCACTTT.